Following are 27 T cell receptor beta chains from one sample sequenced in a study of blood T cell repertoires in COVID-19 (dated by TCRdb to about 2020). The library was prepared using the immunoSEQ multiplex PCR assay. As stored in TCRdb, this immuneACCESS dataset retains in-frame rearrangements with V and J assigned. A fraction of the clones does not appear; measured against another copy, unresolved V genes explain less than half of the discrepancy, and the remainder lacks a known reason. The sample has about 54,000 clones on record, roughly nine tenths of them singletons. About 7% of the sample is held by the ten biggest clonotypes. Specimen: peripheral blood. These receptors were taken from a woman in her sixties with active or convalescent COVID-19.

CDR3 amino acids: CASSSSSGGPTDTQYF. The CDR3 nucleotides read TGCGCCAGCAGCTCTTCTAGCGGGGGGCCTACAGATACGCAGTATTTT. The chain combines TRBV5-1 with TRBJ2-3, with 11 nucleotides matching TRBD2. The junction had 6 bases not matched to a gene; V was cut back by 3 bases and J by 3 bases. Germline V CDR1 and CDR2: SGHRS, YFSETQ. The length of the CDR3 is 16 residues. Complete variable domain (other parts from reference TRBV5-1 and TRBJ2-3): KAGVTQTPRYLIKTRGQQVTLSCSPISGHRSVSWYQQTPGQGLQFLFEYFSETQRNKGNFPGRFSGRQFSNSRSEMNVSTLELGDSALYLCASSSSSGGPTDTQYFGPGTRLTVL.

The genes are TRBV6-6 and TRBJ2-5, with 7 nucleotides matching TRBD1. The CDR3 totals 13 residues. Germline assignment: CDR1 MNHNY and CDR2 SVGAGI (reference sequence). J was trimmed by 5 bases and V by 7 bases; bases with no gene match: 7. The CDR3 bases are TGTGCCAGCACTCTAGACAGGGTGGAGACCCAGTACTTC. It encodes CASTLDRVETQYF.

The J gene is TRBJ1-5, the V gene TRBV2, with D possibly being TRBD1 (6 bases). Trimming shortened V by 4 bases and J by 5 bases, and 15 bases separated the two germline ends. The germline V gene encodes CDR1 SNHLY and CDR2 FYNNEI. This CDR3 is 15 amino acids long. This chain's CDR3 is CASSGGQGRDQPQHF. DNA of the CDR3: TGTGCCAGCAGTGGGGGGCAGGGGAGGGATCAGCCCCAGCATTTT.

The rearrangement joins TRBV30 to TRBJ1-6, with D perhaps TRBD1 (6 bases). Trimming pared 0 bases from V and 10 bases from J, leaving 13 bases between. The CDR3 loop spans 14 amino acids. The germline gives CDR1 GTSNPN, CDR2 SVGIG (reference sequence). In nucleotides, the CDR3 is TGTGCCTGGAGTGTACAGGGCTACGGGTCACCCCTCCACTTT. Amino acids: CAWSVQGYGSPLHF.

The chain employs TRBV11-2 and TRBJ2-1, with D uncertain. Germline values: CDR1 SGHAT, CDR2 FQNNGV. The CDR3 extends over 17 amino acids. The V and J ends lost 3 bases and 0 bases respectively, with 15 bases between them. CDR3 loop: CASSFPFGSSSYNEQFF. DNA of the CDR3: TGTGCCAGCAGCTTCCCCTTCGGGTCGAGCTCCTACAATGAGCAGTTCTTC.

V usage is TRBV4-3 and J usage is TRBJ1-1; D not certain. Germline V gives CDR1 LGHNA, CDR2 YSLEER. V lost 0 bases to trimming and J lost 2 bases, with 4 bases between them. This CDR3 has 13 residues. The CDR3 DNA follows: TGCGCCAGCAGCCAAGAACTAAACACTGAAGCTTTCTTT. Amino acid sequence: CASSQELNTEAFF.

This chain joins TRBV7-7 and TRBJ2-1; TRBD2 aligns across 14 bases. The trim removed 5 bases at V and 10 bases at J, leaving 7 bases unmatched. Germline V gene data show CDR1 as SSHAT and CDR2 as FNYEAQ (reference sequence). CDR3 length equals 15 residues. CDR3 loop: CASSPTSGGALEQFF. The CDR3, as DNA: TGTGCCAGCAGCCCGACTAGCGGGGGGGCCCTGGAGCAGTTCTTC.

This chain connects TRBV10-2 to TRBJ1-3, with TRBD1 identical over 7 bases. Losses at the gene ends were 6 bases for V and 5 bases for J; bases not matched to a gene: 4. Looked up from germline, CDR1 is WSHSY and CDR2 is SAAADI. This CDR3 region has 13 residues. DNA of the CDR3: TGCGCCAGCAGGGAGGACAGGAGAAACACCATATATTTT. It encodes CASREDRRNTIYF.

This clone was detected only once. The germline gene is not matched at one end of the junction; a read error may be the cause. J is TRBJ1-3 and V is TRBV5-4, with 7 bases identical to TRBD1. Per germline, CDR1 SGHNT and CDR2 YYREEE (reference sequence). The length of the CDR3 is 17 residues. This CDR3 is CATSSSTQGNEGNTIYF. The CDR3 nucleotides are TGTGCCACCAGCAGTTCGACACAGGGGAATGAGGGAAACACCATATATTTT.

V usage is TRBV6-5 and J usage is TRBJ1-2, with 10 bases that match TRBD1. CDR3 size: 14 residues. V gave up 6 bases and J gave up 7 bases; unmatched junction bases: 8. Germline V lookup: CDR1 MNHEY, CDR2 SVGAGI. CDR3 region: CASRGQGLVGGYTF. The CDR3 DNA is TGTGCCAGCAGGGGACAGGGGCTAGTGGGTGGCTACACCTTC.

This chain uses TRBV7-3 with TRBJ2-5; weak D call: TRBD2 (6 bases). CDR1 is SGHTA, CDR2 FQGTGA, per germline. V was shortened by 0 bases and J by 5 bases, with 13 bases between the two germline ends. The CDR3 is 15 residues long. The CDR3 nucleotides read TGTGCCAGCAGCTTAACGGACGGACTATGGGAGACCCAGTACTTC. Amino acid sequence: CASSLTDGLWETQYF.

The rearrangement joins TRBV19 to TRBJ1-1, with TRBD1 as a possible D gene (5 bases). CDR3 length: 15 amino acids. Trimming removed 10 bases from V and 0 bases from J, with 18 bases in between. Germline CDR1 is LNHDA and CDR2 is SQIVND (reference sequence). The CDR3 bases are TGTGCCACCCAAGTTCAGGGAAGGTTGAACACTGAAGCTTTCTTT. As protein: CATQVQGRLNTEAFF.

The genes are TRBV6-2 or TRBV6-3 and TRBJ2-2; 8 bases are shared with TRBD1. The V segment lost 5 bases and the J segment 5 bases; nucleotides outside the gene matches: 10. Germline CDR1 and CDR2: MNHEY and SVGEGT. The CDR3 contains 16 residues. The CDR3 sequence is CASSDLRGRRTGELFF. The CDR3 DNA reads TGTGCCAGCAGTGATCTCAGGGGGCGTCGTACCGGGGAGCTGTTTTTT.

The chain employs TRBV6-5 and TRBJ1-1, with D uncertain. The CDR3 length is 12 residues. Between the trimmed V and J ends, which lost 3 bases and 5 bases, there was a span of 7 bases. Germline-derived CDR1 and CDR2 are MNHEY and SVGAGI. CDR3 bases: TGTGCCAGCAGTTATACGGGGACTGAAGCTTTCTTT. Translating it yields CASSYTGTEAFF.

J is TRBJ1-1 and V is TRBV5-4; D gene unclear. V was clipped by 4 bases and J by 9 bases, with 10 bases between them. The CDR3 is made up of 11 amino acids. CDR1 and CDR2 from the germline V gene are SGHNT and YYREEE (reference sequence). CDR3 bases: TGTGCCAGCAGCCAAACAGAGCAAGCTTTCTTT. Translating it yields CASSQTEQAFF.

This clone was observed once. The V call is TRBV28, the J call TRBJ1-5, with TRBD1 as a possible D gene (5 bases). The CDR3 is 13 amino acids. V gave up 5 bases and J gave up 0 bases, with 5 bases separating them. Germline-derived CDR1 and CDR2 are MDHEN and SYDVKM. CDR3 nucleotide sequence: TGTGCCAGCAGTGGACATAGCAATCAGCCCCAGCATTTT. Protein: CASSGHSNQPQHF.

The chain carries TRBV5-1 and TRBJ1-4; the D gene is possibly TRBD1 (5 bases). The CDR3 totals 18 residues. Trimming pared 3 bases from V and 0 bases from J, leaving 18 bases between. CDR1 SGHRS and CDR2 YFSETQ come from the germline V gene. The CDR3 sequence is CASSWPREGGATNEKLFF. The CDR3 DNA follows: TGCGCCAGCAGCTGGCCCAGGGAGGGAGGGGCAACTAATGAAAAACTGTTTTTT. Variable domain in full (rest from reference TRBV5-1 and TRBJ1-4): KAGVTQTPRYLIKTRGQQVTLSCSPISGHRSVSWYQQTPGQGLQFLFEYFSETQRNKGNFPGRFSGRQFSNSRSEMNVSTLELGDSALYLCASSWPREGGATNEKLFFGSGTQLSVL.

This clone appeared once. The chain is built from TRBV27 and TRBJ1-1, with unresolved D. The germline V and J ends were trimmed by 4 bases and 1 base, with 10 bases remaining between them. The CDR3 is made up of 14 amino acids. Germline values: CDR1 MNHEY, CDR2 SMNVEV (reference sequence). The CDR3 loop is CASSSRRENTEAFF. Here the CDR3 DNA reads TGTGCCAGCAGTTCACGCCGGGAGAACACTGAAGCTTTCTTT.

The J gene is TRBJ2-2, the V gene TRBV15; 9 bases are a match to TRBD2. Germline CDR1 and CDR2: LNHNV and YYDKDF (reference sequence). The CDR3 length is 14 residues. Trimming took 8 bases from V and 3 from J; bases not matched to a gene: 4. This CDR3 reads CATGGRADTGELFF. The CDR3 DNA reads TGTGCCACCGGCGGGAGGGCCGACACCGGGGAGCTGTTTTTT.

The chain recombines TRBV5-1 with TRBJ2-3; perhaps TRBD2 as D (6 bases). Germline V CDR1 and CDR2: SGHRS, YFSETQ. The CDR3 consists of 16 residues. Trimming cost V 0 bases and J 0 bases, with 11 bases left between them. The CDR3, as DNA: TGCGCCAGCAGCTTGGCCGCGGGAACTAGCACAGATACGCAGTATTTT. This sequence encodes CASSLAAGTSTDTQYF.

The gene calls are TRBV6-1 and TRBJ2-5, with D perhaps matching TRBD2 (5 bases). The CDR3 is 14 residues long. Germline lookup yields CDR1 MNHNS and CDR2 SASEGT. Trimming stripped 2 bases from V and 6 bases from J, with 13 bases between. This CDR3 is CASSERTGWKTQYF. CDR3 bases: TGTGCCAGCAGTGAAAGGACTGGATGGAAGACCCAGTACTTC.

The chain joins TRBV25-1 to TRBJ2-5, with D possibly being TRBD2 (6 bases). V shed 6 bases and J shed 3 bases, with 17 bases lying between them. CDR3 length: 15 residues. Germline CDR1 and CDR2: MGHDK and SYGVNS. CDR3 coding DNA: TGTGCCAGCAGGCAGTCGGTTTGGGAGGAAGAGACCCAGTACTTC. It encodes CASRQSVWEEETQYF.

V and J are TRBV28 and TRBJ2-1, with 12 bases aligning to TRBD2. Trimming cost V 9 bases and J 0 bases; bases outside gene matches: 9. Germline CDR1 MDHEN, CDR2 SYDVKM. The CDR3 is 17 residues long. CDR3 region: CASTSGGSPSSYNEQFF. The DNA of the CDR3 is TGTGCCAGTACTAGCGGGGGGTCCCCTAGCTCCTACAATGAGCAGTTCTTC.

The rearrangement joins TRBV2 to TRBJ2-7, with D hard to call. This CDR3 contains 14 residues. V dropped 2 bases and J dropped 3 bases, with 11 bases sitting between them. Germline loops: CDR1 SNHLY, CDR2 FYNNEI. CDR3 in amino acids: CASSEKHQDYEQYF. Here the CDR3 DNA reads TGTGCCAGCAGTGAAAAGCACCAAGACTACGAGCAGTACTTC.

The chain is built from TRBV4-1 and TRBJ1-6; D call uncertain. The CDR3 covers 15 residues. V shed 0 bases and J shed 8 bases, with 11 bases lying between them. Germline lookup yields CDR1 MGHRA and CDR2 YSYEKL. CDR3 sequence (DNA): TGCGCCAGCAGCCAAGAGGGATCCGGGGATTCACCCCTCCACTTT. Translated, it gives CASSQEGSGDSPLHF.

The chain links TRBV10-2 to TRBJ1-2, with D perhaps TRBD1 (5 bases). V was clipped by 1 base and J by 0 bases, with 15 bases between them. Per germline, CDR1 WSHSY and CDR2 SAAADI. This CDR3 spans 17 amino acids. CDR3 residues: CASSEFSPGIANYGYTF. In nucleotides, the CDR3 is TGCGCCAGCAGTGAGTTCTCCCCAGGGATAGCTAACTATGGCTACACCTTC.

This chain links TRBV11-3 with TRBJ2-3, with 10 positions matching TRBD1. The CDR3 is 16 residues long. J was trimmed by 0 bases and V by 4 bases; bases with no gene match: 4. Germline V CDR1 and CDR2: SGHNT, YENEEA. In nucleotides, the CDR3 is TGTGCCAGCAGCTCCCGGACAGGGGGTAGCACAGATACGCAGTATTTT. The encoded protein is CASSSRTGGSTDTQYF.